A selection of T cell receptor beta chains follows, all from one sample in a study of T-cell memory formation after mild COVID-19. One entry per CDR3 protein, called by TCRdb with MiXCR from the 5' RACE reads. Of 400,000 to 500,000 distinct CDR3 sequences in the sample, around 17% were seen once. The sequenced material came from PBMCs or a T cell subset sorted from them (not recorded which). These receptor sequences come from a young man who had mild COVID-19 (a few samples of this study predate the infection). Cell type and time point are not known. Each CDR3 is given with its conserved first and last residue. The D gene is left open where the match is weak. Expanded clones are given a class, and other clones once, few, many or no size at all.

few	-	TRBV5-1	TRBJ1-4	TGCGCCAGCAGCGAGTTTGCAGGACCTAATGAAAAACTGTTTTTT	CASSEFAGPNEKLFF
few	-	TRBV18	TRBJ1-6	TGTGCCAGCTCACGGATCCTGAGCTCCTATAATTCACCCCTCCACTTT	CASSRILSSYNSPLHF
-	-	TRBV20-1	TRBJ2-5	TGCAGTGCTAGCCCGCCTTTGAGCGTGGGGGAAGAGACCCAGTACTTC	CSASPPLSVGEETQYF
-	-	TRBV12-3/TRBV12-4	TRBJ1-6	TGTGCCAGCAGTTTCCGGGCAGGGAGGGGACTCCTTGTAAATAATTCACCCCTCCACTTT	CASSFRAGRGLLVNNSPLHF
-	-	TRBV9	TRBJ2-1	TGTGCCAGCAGCGACCATGAAGGGGAGGCTTCCTACAATGAGCAGTTCTTC	CASSDHEGEASYNEQFF
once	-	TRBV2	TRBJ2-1	TGTGCCAGCAAATTAGACAATGAGCAGTTCTTC	CASKLDNEQFF
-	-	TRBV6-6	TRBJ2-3	TGTGCCAGCAGTTCGGCCGCGGTGTACACAGATACGCAGTATTTT	CASSSAAVYTDTQYF
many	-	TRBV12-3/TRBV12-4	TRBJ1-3	TGTGCCAGCAGTTTATGGAGCTCTGGAAACACCATATATTTT	CASSLWSSGNTIYF
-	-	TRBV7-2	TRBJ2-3	TGTGCCAGCAGCTTAGGGAGGTCCCAGAATACGCAGTATTTT	CASSLGRSQNTQYF
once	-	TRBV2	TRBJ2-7	TGTGCCAGCAATGACGGGACCTACGAGCAGTACTTC	CASNDGTYEQYF
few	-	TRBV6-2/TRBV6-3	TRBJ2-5	TGTGCCAGCTCCCCGTGGGGACGGGAGACCCAGTACTTC	CASSPWGRETQYF
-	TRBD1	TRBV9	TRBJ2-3	TGTGCCAGCAGCGGAGGACAGGGCGGTGATACGCAGTATTTT	CASSGGQGGDTQYF
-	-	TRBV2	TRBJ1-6	TGTGCCAGCTCCGACTCACCCGATAGAAGAGGGAATTCACCCCTCCACTTT	CASSDSPDRRGNSPLHF
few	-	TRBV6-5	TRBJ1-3	TGTGCCAGCAGGAAAGGCCCAGTCTCTGGAAACACCATATATTTT	CASRKGPVSGNTIYF
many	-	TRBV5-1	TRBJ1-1	TGCGCCAGCAGCTTGTGGGCAGGGCCCACTGAAGCTTTCTTT	CASSLWAGPTEAFF
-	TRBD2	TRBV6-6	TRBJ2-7	TGTGCCAGCAGTTTAGCGGGTTTGAGCTCCTACGAGCAGTACTTC	CASSLAGLSSYEQYF
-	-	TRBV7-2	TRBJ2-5	TGTGCCAGCAGCTTACAGGTTTCATTTGGCGACGTGGGGGAGACCCAGTACTTC	CASSLQVSFGDVGETQYF
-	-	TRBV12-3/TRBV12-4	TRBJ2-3	TGTGCCAGCAGCTTTGGGACCTCCGGACGCACAGATACGCAGTATTTT	CASSFGTSGRTDTQYF
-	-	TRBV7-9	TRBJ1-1	TGTGCCAGCAGCTTAGAGGGAGGGGGATTGGGCACTGAAGCTTTCTTT	CASSLEGGGLGTEAFF
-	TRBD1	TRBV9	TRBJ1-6	TGTGCCAGCAGCAGGACAGGGGATAATTCACCCCTCCACTTT	CASSRTGDNSPLHF
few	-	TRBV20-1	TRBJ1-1	TGCAGTGCTTCCCTGACAGGGAACACTGAAGCTTTCTTT	CSASLTGNTEAFF
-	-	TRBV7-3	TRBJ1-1	TGTGCCAGCAGCTTTAGCGTAACGAACACTGAAGCTTTCTTT	CASSFSVTNTEAFF
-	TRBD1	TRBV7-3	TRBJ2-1	TGTGCCAGCAGCTCGGGACAGGGGGTATACAATGAGCAGTTCTTC	CASSSGQGVYNEQFF
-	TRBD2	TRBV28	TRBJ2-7	TGTGCCAGCAGTTTAGGGACTACGCACGAGCAGTACTTC	CASSLGTTHEQYF
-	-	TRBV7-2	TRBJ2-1	TGTGCCAGCAGCTTAGCGGCCGGCGGGCGTTACAATGAGCAGTTCTTC	CASSLAAGGRYNEQFF
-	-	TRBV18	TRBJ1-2	TGTGCCAGCTCACCAACCGAACAGAACCCGTATGGCTACACCTTC	CASSPTEQNPYGYTF
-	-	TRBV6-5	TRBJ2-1	TGTGCCAGCAAGCGTGCGGGACACGGAGACAATGAGCAGTTCTTC	CASKRAGHGDNEQFF
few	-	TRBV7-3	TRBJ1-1	TGTGCCAGCAGCCCCGTTTCCGGGAGGACTGAAGCTTTCTTT	CASSPVSGRTEAFF
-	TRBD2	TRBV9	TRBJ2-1	TGTGCCAGCAGCACCCGGACTAGCAGCTACAATGAGCAGTTCTTC	CASSTRTSSYNEQFF
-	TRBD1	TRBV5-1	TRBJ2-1	TGCGCCAGCAGCACTCCGGGTGGGGACAGGGCATTTGGTGAGCAGTTCTTC	CASSTPGGDRAFGEQFF